These T cell receptor beta chains were read from a single sample in a study of tumor-infiltrating lymphocytes in primary liver carcinoma. TCRdb passed the multiplex PCR reads through MiXCR, listing each CDR3 protein once. The sample carries 150,000 to 200,000 distinct CDR3 sequences, around 60% recorded once. Sequenced sample: peripheral blood. Receptors were obtained from a man aged 40-50 years with primary liver carcinoma and hepatitis B virus infection. The CDR3 runs from the conserved cysteine through the conserved F or W. The D gene is left open where the match is weak. Size is omitted from some rows. Given values are once, few, many or a class for expanded clones.

V gene: TRBV4-1
clone size: .
D gene: TRBD2
J gene: TRBJ2-7
CDR3 protein: CASNPSNSGRKYEQYF
CDR3 DNA: TGCGCCAGCAACCCCTCGAATAGCGGGAGAAAATACGAGCAGTACTTC

V gene: TRBV6-1
clone size: .
D gene: TRBD2
J gene: TRBJ2-7
CDR3 protein: CASSVGLAEFYEQYF
CDR3 DNA: TGTGCCAGCAGTGTCGGGCTAGCGGAGTTCTACGAGCAGTACTTC

V gene: TRBV4-2
clone size: few
D gene: .
J gene: TRBJ2-7
CDR3 protein: CASSQAGYEQYF
CDR3 DNA: TGTGCCAGCAGCCAAGCGGGCTACGAGCAGTACTTC

V gene: TRBV12-3/TRBV12-4
clone size: .
D gene: .
J gene: TRBJ2-1
CDR3 protein: CASSFLGGEQFF
CDR3 DNA: TGTGCCAGCAGCTTCCTGGGGGGCGAGCAGTTCTTC

V gene: TRBV11-2
clone size: .
D gene: .
J gene: TRBJ1-1
CDR3 protein: CDSSHWTEINEAFF
CDR3 DNA: TGTGACAGTAGCCATTGGACCGAGATAAATGAAGCTTTCTTT

V gene: TRBV6-6
clone size: few
D gene: .
J gene: TRBJ1-3
CDR3 protein: CASQTGTSGNTIYF
CDR3 DNA: TGTGCCAGCCAGACAGGCACCTCTGGAAACACCATATATTTT

V gene: TRBV12-3/TRBV12-4
clone size: few
D gene: .
J gene: TRBJ2-5
CDR3 protein: CASSLGQDQETQYF
CDR3 DNA: TGTGCCAGCAGTTTAGGGCAGGACCAAGAGACCCAGTACTTC

V gene: TRBV10-3
clone size: .
D gene: .
J gene: TRBJ2-2
CDR3 protein: CAISEGGSATGELFF
CDR3 DNA: TGTGCCATCAGTGAAGGGGGGAGCGCTACCGGGGAGCTGTTTTTT

V gene: TRBV6-1
clone size: .
D gene: TRBD2
J gene: TRBJ2-1
CDR3 protein: CASSEMGVSGIPIYKEQFF
CDR3 DNA: TGTGCCAGCAGTGAAATGGGGGTTAGCGGGATTCCAATATACAAAGAGCAGTTCTTC

V gene: TRBV6-1
clone size: .
D gene: .
J gene: TRBJ1-2
CDR3 protein: CASSRVGSTILRVDGYTF
CDR3 DNA: TGTGCCAGCAGTCGTGTCGGGTCTACTATCTTACGGGTGGATGGCTACACCTTC

V gene: TRBV24-1
clone size: .
D gene: .
J gene: TRBJ2-2
CDR3 protein: CATSDSEGTANTGELFF
CDR3 DNA: TGTGCCACCAGTGATTCTGAGGGCACCGCGAACACCGGGGAGCTGTTTTTT

V gene: TRBV5-1
clone size: .
D gene: .
J gene: TRBJ2-5
CDR3 protein: CASSPPASSALETQYF
CDR3 DNA: TGCGCCAGCAGCCCACCAGCGAGCTCAGCTTTAGAGACCCAGTACTTC

V gene: TRBV5-6
clone size: .
D gene: TRBD2
J gene: TRBJ2-7
CDR3 protein: CASSSSRLAGTYEQYF
CDR3 DNA: TGTGCCAGCAGCTCAAGCCGCCTAGCGGGAACCTACGAGCAGTACTTC